This T cell receptor beta chain was sequenced during a study of CD8+CD57+ T cells in acquired aplastic anemia. Study-wide context: When averaged, DNA from sorted CD4+ and CD8+ cells came to about 2.9 ug.

Investigators profiled TCR beta VDJ and CDR3 from genomic DNA template. MiXCR was run by TCRdb on the reads, yielding one entry per CDR3 protein. The data show more than 150,000 distinct CDR3 sequences, with about 44% seen just once and under 15% held by the top ten. Many counts were recorded for this clonotype. All patients picked for sequencing had shown, by flow cytometry, an expansion of CD8+CD57+ cells. The CDR3 has 16 amino acids. Trimming took off 1 base at V and 4 bases at J, with 14 bases between the two ends. From germline, CDR1 is SEHNR and CDR2 FQNEAQ (reference sequence). This chain joins TRBV7-9 and TRBJ1-5; a weak D match, TRBD1 (5 bases). The clonotype was recovered from a human donor with aplastic anemia. The sample was sorted CD4+, CD8+, or CD8+CD57+ T cells (not recorded which) from PBMCs. The CDR3 DNA sequence: TGTGCCAGCAGCTTAGTCGGGGACGGAGGTAATCAGCCCCAGCATTTT. It specifies CASSLVGDGGNQPQHF. The variable domain in full, completed from reference TRBV7-9 and TRBJ1-5, reads DTGVSQNPRHKITKRGQNVTFRCDPISEHNRLYWYRQTLGQGPEFLTYFQNEAQLEKSRLLSDRFSAERPKGSFSTLEIQRTEQGDSAMYLCASSLVGDGGNQPQHFGDGTRLSIL.